The T cell receptor (beta chain) under discussion was sequenced for a study of cytomegalovirus exposure and HLA in healthy donors. Study-wide results and caveats: A classifier reportedly called cytomegalovirus status with high sensitivity and specificity. According to a later analysis, TCR clusters from the first cohort tended to co-occur in the roughly 130 validation repertoires. Testing in vitro showed a few CMV-associated chains specific for CMV antigens.

Comments on this clone: Its antigen remains unidentified. Other DNA sequences of this sample code for an identical CDR3.

Produced via immunoSEQ multiplex PCR; TCRdb's table is partial and in-frame only. The profile shows a few hundred thousand clones, approximately 88% of them singletons. Germline lookup yields CDR1 SNHLY and CDR2 FYNNEI. V dropped 4 bases and J dropped 2; count of bases not matched to a gene: 1. The CDR3 sequence is 13 residues long. J is TRBJ1-1 and V is TRBV2; 7 bases match TRBD1. The clonotype comes from a woman between 18 and 29 years old in good health and CMV-seronegative. Sequenced sample: PBMCs. CDR3 bases: TGTGCCAGCAGTGTAGGGGGCAACACTGAAGCTTTCTTT. Protein product: CASSVGGNTEAFF. Complete variable domain (other parts from reference TRBV2 and TRBJ1-1): EPEVTQTPSHQVTQMGQEVILRCVPISNHLYFYWYRQILGQKVEFLVSFYNNEISEKSEIFDDQFSVERPDGSNFTLKIRSTKLEDSAMYFCASSVGGNTEAFFGQGTRLTVV.